Described below is a single TCR beta chain sequence and its context. In the library, individual cDNA molecules carried attached unique molecular identifiers. TCRdb recomputed calls from the 5' RACE reads with MiXCR, one row per CDR3 protein. Of about 98,000 distinct CDR3 sequences listed, 13% are singletons. This sample is part of a study of early T cells in non-severe SARS-CoV-2 infection. Looking at the study overall: The chains were unpaired, and the sequenced material was bulk RNA from unsorted whole blood.

CDR3 length: 12 residues. The germline CDR1 and CDR2 sequences are MDHEN and SYDVKM. Trimming took 6 bases from V and 8 from J, leaving 11 bases between them. The clonotype comes from an adult who was a healthcare worker with PCR-confirmed SARS-CoV-2 infection or an uninfected control (not recorded which). Sequencing was carried out using whole blood. The chain combines TRBV28 with TRBJ2-1, with D maybe TRBD2 (6 bases). The CDR3 DNA reads as TGTGCCAGCAGAGCACTAGCAGATGAGCAGTTCTTC. Its protein is CASRALADEQFF.